This TCR beta chain is drawn from a study of blood T cell repertoires in COVID-19. Across the study: There were acute and convalescent COVID-19 samples, and they came from the United States, Italy and Spain. In each case, the material was cDNA or gDNA derived from T cells, B-cell-depleted T cells, or PBMCs.

Original processing notes: Reference gene primers were amplified, and this amplification served to estimate nucleated cell counts. Assay used: immunoSEQ multiplex PCR; TCRdb lists only in-frame clones, some missing. D and trimming come from the DNA, and the V and J calls and clone size come from that table. The table shows around 230,000 clones, with roughly 88% occurring only once. Participants were aged roughly 18 to 89 years from roughly 26 US areas. The CDR3 covers 19 residues. V was pared by 3 bases and J by 1 base, with 15 bases of the junction left unmatched. The germline gives CDR1 MNHEY, CDR2 SMNVEV (reference sequence).

The source is a woman in her forties with acute COVID-19. Input material: PBMCs or T cells enriched from blood (not recorded which). J is TRBJ2-1 and V is TRBV27, with TRBD2 identical over 7 bases. The CDR3 nucleotides read TGTGCCAGCAGTTTTTCCCGGACTAGAACTCCTATTTCCTACAATGAGCAGTTCTTC. It codes for CASSFSRTRTPISYNEQFF.